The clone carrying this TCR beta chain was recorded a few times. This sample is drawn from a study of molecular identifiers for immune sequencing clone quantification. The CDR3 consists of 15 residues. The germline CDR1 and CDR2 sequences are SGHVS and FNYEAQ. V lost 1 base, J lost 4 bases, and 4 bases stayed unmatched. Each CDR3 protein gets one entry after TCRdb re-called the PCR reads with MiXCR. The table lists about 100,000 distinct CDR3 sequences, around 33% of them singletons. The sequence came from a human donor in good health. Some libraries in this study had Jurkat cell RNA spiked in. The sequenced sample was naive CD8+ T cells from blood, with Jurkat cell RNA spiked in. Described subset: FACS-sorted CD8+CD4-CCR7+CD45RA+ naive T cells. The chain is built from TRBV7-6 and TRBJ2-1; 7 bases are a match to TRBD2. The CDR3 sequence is CASSLGGGPYNEQFF. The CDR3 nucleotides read TGTGCCAGCAGCTTAGGGGGGGGTCCTTACAATGAGCAGTTCTTC.